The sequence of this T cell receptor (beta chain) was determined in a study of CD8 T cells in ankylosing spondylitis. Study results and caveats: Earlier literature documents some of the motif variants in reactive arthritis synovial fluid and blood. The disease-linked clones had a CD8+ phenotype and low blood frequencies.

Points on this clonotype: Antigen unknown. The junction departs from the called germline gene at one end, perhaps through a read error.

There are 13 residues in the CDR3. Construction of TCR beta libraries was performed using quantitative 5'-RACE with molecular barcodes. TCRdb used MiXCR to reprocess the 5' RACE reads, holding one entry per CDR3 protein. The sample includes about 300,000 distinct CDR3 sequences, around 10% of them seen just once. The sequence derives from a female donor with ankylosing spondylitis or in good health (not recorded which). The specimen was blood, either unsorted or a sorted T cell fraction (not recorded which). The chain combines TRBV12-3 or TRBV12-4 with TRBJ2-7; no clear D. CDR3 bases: TGTGCCAGCAGTTTTGGCACAACCTACGAGCAGCACTTC. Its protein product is CASSFGTTYEQHF.